These T cell receptor beta chains were read from a single sample in a study of early T cells in non-severe SARS-CoV-2 infection. TCRdb re-called the 5' RACE reads with MiXCR, one entry per CDR3 protein. The data contain roughly 30,000 distinct CDR3 sequences, roughly 5.1% of them seen just once; the ten biggest clones take up 2% to 3%. Specimen: whole blood. These receptors were obtained from an adult who was a healthcare worker with PCR-confirmed SARS-CoV-2 infection or an uninfected control (not recorded which). The CDR3 runs from the conserved cysteine through the conserved F or W. The D gene is left open where the match is weak.

d_gene	v_gene	j_gene	CDR3aa
NA	TRBV7-3	TRBJ2-5	CASSLLPGETQYF
TRBD1	TRBV20-1	TRBJ1-1	CSARSGGGGTEAFF
TRBD2	TRBV9	TRBJ2-3	CASSVGLKTTDTQYF
NA	TRBV10-3	TRBJ2-1	CAISETETSGEQFF
NA	TRBV6-5	TRBJ1-2	CASSPDRTNYGYTF
NA	TRBV6-5	TRBJ2-5	CASSYSSSQETQYF
NA	TRBV12-3/TRBV12-4	TRBJ2-3	CASSSGTGKGLALSTDTQYF
NA	TRBV12-3/TRBV12-4	TRBJ1-2	CASSLRGRYGYTF
NA	TRBV5-1	TRBJ2-1	CASSLASQGWNEQFF
NA	TRBV18	TRBJ2-1	CASSPNGFSYNEQFF
NA	TRBV11-2	TRBJ1-5	CASSHSGGEVSSQPQHF
NA	TRBV12-3/TRBV12-4	TRBJ1-1	CASSFRISGEGEAFF
NA	TRBV7-2	TRBJ2-5	CASSPDEGGTQYF
NA	TRBV5-4	TRBJ1-2	CASSPRFEVRYTF
NA	TRBV18	TRBJ1-2	CASSPLNQGNYGYTF
NA	TRBV10-3	TRBJ1-1	CAISERVRTEMNTEAFF
TRBD1	TRBV19	TRBJ2-5	CASSIVDRVETQYF
NA	TRBV10-3	TRBJ2-1	CAISGMGNEQFF
NA	TRBV11-2	TRBJ1-6	CASTPGTENSPLHF
NA	TRBV10-3	TRBJ2-6	CAIMDSSGANVLTF
NA	TRBV6-6	TRBJ2-7	CASSYTDYEQYF
TRBD1	TRBV18	TRBJ1-2	CASSPNGQGRFLTNYGYTF
TRBD1	TRBV18	TRBJ1-2	CASSPAGTAYGYTF
NA	TRBV5-6	TRBJ2-7	CASSFPGYSYEQYF
NA	TRBV11-2	TRBJ1-6	CASSFQYWATTNSPLHF
TRBD2	TRBV6-8	TRBJ2-1	CARTPSGEKNEQFF
TRBD2	TRBV11-2	TRBJ2-1	CASSFPGLAGYNEQFF
NA	TRBV21-1	TRBJ2-1	CASSKGRSSYNEQFF
TRBD1	TRBV19	TRBJ2-5	CASSIGKGAATQYF
NA	TRBV11-2	TRBJ1-4	CASSLGQGMMPGKLFF
NA	TRBV20-1	TRBJ1-1	CSAQQGEAFF
NA	TRBV5-1	TRBJ1-1	CASSLQANTEAFF
NA	TRBV19	TRBJ1-5	CASSPSRIGNQPQHF
NA	TRBV18	TRBJ1-1	CASSPGHLNTEAFF
NA	TRBV21-1	TRBJ2-3	CASSKEGGLAGELCTDTQYF
NA	TRBV9	TRBJ1-1	CASSTGDRLNTEAFF
NA	TRBV18	TRBJ2-1	CASSPPGGRNEQFF
TRBD1	TRBV5-1	TRBJ1-1	CASSFRTGFTEAFF
TRBD1	TRBV20-1	TRBJ1-1	CSARDRRNTEAFF
NA	TRBV11-2	TRBJ2-4	CASSLDGGTGIQYF
NA	TRBV2	TRBJ2-2	CASLGNWNTGELFF
TRBD2	TRBV7-6	TRBJ2-7	CASSSIPGLGASYEQYF
TRBD1	TRBV7-9	TRBJ2-5	CASSSGTGLQETQYF
NA	TRBV3-1	TRBJ1-6	CASSQDRGYNSPLHF
TRBD1	TRBV7-3	TRBJ1-6	CASSRVRQGESSYNSPLHF
NA	TRBV7-9	TRBJ2-7	CASSFGTVSYEQYF
TRBD1	TRBV19	TRBJ1-6	CASNTGVENSPLHF
NA	TRBV28	TRBJ2-4	CASTDKNIQYF
NA	TRBV28	TRBJ2-5	CASSLFGRLDSQETQYF
NA	TRBV5-5	TRBJ1-1	CASSLGLLNTEAFF
NA	TRBV7-9	TRBJ2-3	CASSRQGTDTQYF
NA	TRBV6-5	TRBJ1-2	CASRSPQGFGYTF
NA	TRBV11-2	TRBJ2-7	CASSLVASTSYEQYF
NA	TRBV5-1	TRBJ2-7	CASSYGTLAQYEQYF